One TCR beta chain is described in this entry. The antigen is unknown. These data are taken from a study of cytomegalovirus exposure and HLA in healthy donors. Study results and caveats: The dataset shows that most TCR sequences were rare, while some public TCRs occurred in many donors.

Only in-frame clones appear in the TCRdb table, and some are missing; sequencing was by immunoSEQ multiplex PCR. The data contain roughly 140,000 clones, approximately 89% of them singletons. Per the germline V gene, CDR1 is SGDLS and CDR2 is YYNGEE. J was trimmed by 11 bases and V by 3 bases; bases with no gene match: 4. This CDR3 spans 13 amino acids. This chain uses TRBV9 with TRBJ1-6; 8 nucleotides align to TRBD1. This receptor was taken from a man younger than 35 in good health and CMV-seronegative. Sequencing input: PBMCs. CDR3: CASSGTGGTPLHF. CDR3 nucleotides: TGTGCCAGCAGCGGAACAGGGGGGACACCCCTCCACTTT.